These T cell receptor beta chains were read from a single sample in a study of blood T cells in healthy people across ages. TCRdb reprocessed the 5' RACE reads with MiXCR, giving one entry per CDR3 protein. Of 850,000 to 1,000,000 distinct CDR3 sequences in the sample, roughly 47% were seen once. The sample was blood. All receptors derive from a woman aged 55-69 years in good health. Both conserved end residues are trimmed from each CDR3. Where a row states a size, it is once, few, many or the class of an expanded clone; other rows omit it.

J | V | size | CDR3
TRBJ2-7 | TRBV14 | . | ASSQALQSYEQY
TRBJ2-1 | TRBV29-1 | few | STTGRTVRNEQF
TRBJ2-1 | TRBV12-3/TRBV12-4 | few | ATEGPGGNEQF
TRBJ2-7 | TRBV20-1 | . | SARLRSNRLAGTYEQY
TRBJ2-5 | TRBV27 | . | ASSRGVLETQY
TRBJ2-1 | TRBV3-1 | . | ASSPGLAGPYEQF
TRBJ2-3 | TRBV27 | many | ASSRLAGDVGDTQY
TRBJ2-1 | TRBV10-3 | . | AISDGPGNEQF
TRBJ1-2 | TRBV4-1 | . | ASSQERVANYGYT
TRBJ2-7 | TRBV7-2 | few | ASSRGELAHVEQY
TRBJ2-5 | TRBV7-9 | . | ASSRSVEQY
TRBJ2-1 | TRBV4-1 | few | ASSQPRDTKYNEQF
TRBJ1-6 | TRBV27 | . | ASSLSGQRNNSPLH
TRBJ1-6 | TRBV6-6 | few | AIQGPNQGSPLH
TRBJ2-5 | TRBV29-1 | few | SVDIGQEETQY
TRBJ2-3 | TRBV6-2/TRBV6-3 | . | ASSKPIGQDYTDTQY
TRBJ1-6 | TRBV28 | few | ASRKSTGQYSPLH
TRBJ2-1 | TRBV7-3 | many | ASSAPEVVDETSSYNEQF
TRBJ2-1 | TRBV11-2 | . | ASSFNPGRDNEQF
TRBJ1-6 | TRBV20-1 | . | SAVGNSPLH
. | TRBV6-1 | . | ASLRSYRGQAEQY